Listed here are 18 T cell receptor beta chains from one sample, sequenced in a study of a mutant IDH1 vaccine in newly diagnosed glioma. Sequencing used immunoSEQ multiplex PCR; TCRdb keeps in-frame clones, though not all of them. Of tens of thousands of clones detected, roughly 80% appear once; the ten largest clones hold nearly 5.5%. The time point here: baseline, week 1 (first vaccination visit). Stated treatment: pre-vaccination baseline after standard-of-care therapy. Sequencing used PBMCs, obtained from a glioma patient treated with radiotherapy, temozolomide or both. All receptors come from a man aged 40-49 years with glioma. Some clones in this sample may be carry-over from other donors' samples.

This clone was detected once. The CDR3 DNA follows: TGTGCCTGGAGAGGTAATCCGAATTCACCCCTCCACTTT. Translated, it gives CAWRGNPNSPLHF. J is TRBJ1-6 and V is TRBV30; D call uncertain. Germline V gene sequence: CDR1 GTSNPN, CDR2 SVGIG (reference sequence). The CDR3 length is 13 residues. With 3 bases removed from V and 7 bases from J, the gap between germline ends came to 10 bases.

A single count supports this clone. The chain links TRBV25-1 to TRBJ2-2, with D unresolved. Germline loops: CDR1 MGHDK, CDR2 SYGVNS. With 1 base removed from V and 6 bases from J, the gap between germline ends came to 12 bases. The CDR3 runs 15 residues. CDR3 coding DNA: TGTGCCAGCAGTGAATCCGGGTTGGGCGCCGGGGAGCTGTTTTTT. Translation gives CASSESGLGAGELFF.

This clone was detected once. V is TRBV12-2 and J is TRBJ1-4; TRBD1, as called in the table, went unchecked against the DNA. TRBV12-2 is labeled a pseudogene. The CDR3 covers 16 residues. In DNA, the CDR3 is TGTGCAAGTCGCTTAGGGGACAGGGGTTTACATGAAAAACTGTTTTTT. Translated: CASRLGDRGLHEKLFF.

This chain links TRBV19 with TRBJ2-1; TRBD2 matches 10 bases. There are 18 residues in the CDR3. CDR1 and CDR2 (germline): LNHDA, SQIVND (reference sequence). J was trimmed by 10 bases and V by 6 bases; bases with no gene match: 21. CDR3 region: CASSGGPLAGATIFEQFF. For the CDR3, the DNA is TGTGCCAGTAGCGGGGGGCCGCTAGCGGGGGCCACCATTTTCGAGCAGTTCTTC.

The sample holds a few counts of this clone. The chain employs TRBV6-1 and TRBJ1-1; D ambiguous. The CDR3 loop spans 12 amino acids. In germline, CDR1 is MNHNS, CDR2 SASEGT. Trimming left V 8 bases short and J 1 base short, with 8 bases between. The CDR3 sequence: CASGEGNTEAFF. In DNA, the CDR3 is TGTGCCAGCGGGGAGGGGAACACTGAAGCTTTCTTT.

The gene calls are TRBV5-1 and TRBJ2-5; 10 bases align to TRBD2. The CDR3 consists of 15 residues. Trimming cost V 2 bases and J 4 bases; bases outside gene matches: 5. Germline V gene sequence: CDR1 SGHRS, CDR2 YFSETQ. The CDR3 here is CASSFVASGGETQYF. CDR3 DNA sequence: TGCGCCAGCAGCTTTGTGGCTAGCGGGGGAGAGACCCAGTACTTC.

The count of this clone is one. The V gene is TRBV30, the J gene TRBJ2-6, with D uncertain. The ends were cut back, 3 bases at V and 2 bases at J, with 5 bases in the middle. The CDR3 has 13 residues. Germline assignment: CDR1 GTSNPN and CDR2 SVGIG (reference sequence). The CDR3 DNA reads TGTGCCTGGAGGTCGCCTGGGGCCAACGTCCTGACTTTC. Its protein product is CAWRSPGANVLTF. Together with reference TRBV30 and TRBJ2-6, the CDR3 gives the full variable domain: SQTIHQWPATLVQPVGSPLSLECTVEGTSNPNLYWYRQAAGRGLQLLFYSVGIGQISSEVPQNLSASRPQDRQFILSSKKLLLSDSGFYLCAWRSPGANVLTFGAGSRLTVL.

This clone has more than one count but fewer than ten. V usage is TRBV9 and J usage is TRBJ1-1; D perhaps matches TRBD1 (6 bases). The CDR3 extends over 13 amino acids. CDR1 is SGDLS and CDR2 is YYNGEE in the germline V gene. The germline V and J ends were trimmed by 0 bases and 4 bases, with 7 bases remaining between them. The CDR3 DNA sequence: TGTGCCAGCAGCGTAGGGACAGCCACTGAAGCTTTCTTT. As protein: CASSVGTATEAFF.

The V and J genes are TRBV6-5 and TRBJ2-1, with D possibly being TRBD1 (8 bases). The ends were cut back, 5 bases at V and 4 bases at J, with 15 bases in the middle. Germline values: CDR1 MNHEY, CDR2 SVGAGI. The CDR3 extends over 15 amino acids. The CDR3 DNA sequence: TGTGCCAGCAGTAACGACAGGGGAGGGTACAATGAGCAGTTCTTC. This gives the protein CASSNDRGGYNEQFF.

The genes are TRBV7-9 and TRBJ1-2, with D possibly TRBD1 on 6 matching bases. Trimming took 5 bases from V and 4 from J, leaving 20 bases between them. CDR3 length equals 16 residues. Germline CDR1 is SEHNR and CDR2 is FQNEAQ (reference sequence). CDR3 nucleotides: TGTGCCAGCAGCCCAGGGGATTTTGGCGTCGGCTATGGCTACACCTTC. Translating gives CASSPGDFGVGYGYTF.

V and J are TRBV5-4 and TRBJ1-1; D is undetermined. V was cut by 4 bases and J by 2 bases, with 18 bases left in between. Germline lookup yields CDR1 SGHNT and CDR2 YYREEE (reference sequence). The CDR3 totals 16 residues. CDR3 loop: CASSLGATRLNTEAFF. The CDR3 DNA follows: TGTGCCAGCAGCCTGGGAGCCACCCGCCTTAACACTGAAGCTTTCTTT.

The V gene is TRBV6-6, the J gene TRBJ2-7; 8 bases match TRBD1. The germline CDR1 and CDR2 sequences are MNHNY and SVGAGI (reference sequence). V shed 2 bases, J shed 8 bases, and the junction held 14 bases outside the gene matches. The CDR3 extends over 16 amino acids. This CDR3 reads CASSYLNQPDRAKQYF. The CDR3 DNA reads as TGTGCCAGCAGTTACCTCAATCAACCGGACAGGGCGAAGCAGTACTTC.

The chain carries TRBV14 and TRBJ1-6; TRBD1 agrees at 7 bases. The CDR3 is made up of 18 amino acids. J was trimmed by 8 bases and V by 2 bases; bases with no gene match: 15. In germline, CDR1 is SGHDN, CDR2 FVKESK. CDR3 sequence: CASSQSWETGIVHSPLHF. The CDR3 DNA is TGTGCCAGCAGCCAATCATGGGAGACAGGGATCGTCCATTCACCCCTCCACTTT.

The table lists this clone with a few counts. The rearrangement uses TRBV19 and TRBJ2-1, with a possible D match to TRBD2 (5 bases). CDR3 length: 13 residues. In germline, CDR1 is LNHDA, CDR2 SQIVND (reference sequence). Between the trimmed V and J ends, which lost 0 bases and 9 bases, there was a span of 9 bases. The CDR3 nucleotides are TGTGCCAGTAGTATAGATTGGAGGACTGAGCAGTTCTTC. This encodes CASSIDWRTEQFF.

This chain connects TRBV5-1 to TRBJ1-1; D not resolved. The germline V and J ends were trimmed by 5 bases and 11 bases, with 16 bases remaining between them. This CDR3 is 12 amino acids long. CDR1 is SGHRS and CDR2 is YFSETQ in the germline V gene. CDR3 nucleotides: TGCGCCAGCAGACCCGACGGAAATGGCGCTTTCTTT. Protein sequence: CASRPDGNGAFF.

This clone was picked up a small number of times. The rearrangement joins TRBV13 to TRBJ2-7, with TRBD1 matching over 9 bases. This CDR3 has 15 residues. CDR1 and CDR2 from the germline V gene are PRHDT and FYEKMQ (reference sequence). Trimming removed 4 bases from V and 2 bases from J; junction bases left unmatched: 6. The CDR3 sequence is CASSSWTGATYEQYF. The CDR3 nucleotides read TGTGCCAGCAGCTCGTGGACAGGGGCGACCTACGAGCAGTACTTC. Complete variable domain (other parts from reference TRBV13 and TRBJ2-7): AAGVIQSPRHLIKEKRETATLKCYPIPRHDTVYWYQQGPGQDPQFLISFYEKMQSDKGSIPDRFSAQQFSDYHSELNMSSLELGDSALYFCASSSWTGATYEQYFGPGTRLTVT.

The J gene is TRBJ1-1, the V gene TRBV2; 8 nucleotides agree with TRBD1. CDR3 length equals 15 residues. Germline V CDR1 and CDR2: SNHLY, FYNNEI. Trimming removed 2 bases from V and 2 bases from J; junction bases left unmatched: 4. CDR3 sequence reads: CASSEQGALNTEAFF. The CDR3 DNA reads TGTGCCAGCAGTGAACAGGGGGCGTTAAACACTGAAGCTTTCTTT.

The chain employs TRBV5-6 and TRBJ1-6; D uncertain. This CDR3 region has 12 residues. V lost 4 bases to trimming and J lost 10 bases, with 9 bases between them. Per the germline V gene, CDR1 is SGHDT and CDR2 is YYEEEE. The CDR3 here is CASSGLGSPLHF. The CDR3 nucleotides read TGTGCCAGCAGCGGCCTAGGCTCACCCCTCCACTTT.